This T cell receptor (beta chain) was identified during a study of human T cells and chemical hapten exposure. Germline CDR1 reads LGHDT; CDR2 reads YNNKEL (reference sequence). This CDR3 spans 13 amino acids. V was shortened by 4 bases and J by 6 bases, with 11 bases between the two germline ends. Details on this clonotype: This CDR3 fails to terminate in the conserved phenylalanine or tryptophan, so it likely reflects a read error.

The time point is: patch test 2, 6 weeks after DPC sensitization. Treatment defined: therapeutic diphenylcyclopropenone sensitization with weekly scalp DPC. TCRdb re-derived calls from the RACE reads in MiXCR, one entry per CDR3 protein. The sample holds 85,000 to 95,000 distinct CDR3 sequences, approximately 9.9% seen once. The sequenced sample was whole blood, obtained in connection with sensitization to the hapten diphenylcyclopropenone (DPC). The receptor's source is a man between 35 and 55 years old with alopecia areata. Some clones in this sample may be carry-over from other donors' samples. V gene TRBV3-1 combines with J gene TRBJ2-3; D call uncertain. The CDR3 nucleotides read TGTGCCAGCAGCCGTCTTGAAATGGATACGCAGTATCTT. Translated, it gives CASSRLEMDTQYL.